The sequence of this T cell receptor (beta chain) was determined in a study of T-cell memory formation after mild COVID-19. This clonotype was seen more than once but under ten times. A single record per CDR3 protein comes from TCRdb applying MiXCR to the 5' RACE reads. The repertoire holds around 420,000 distinct CDR3 sequences, with approximately 25% as singletons. The receptor's source is an adult woman who had mild COVID-19 (a few samples of this study predate the infection). Cell type and time point are not known. The sequenced material came from PBMCs or a T cell subset sorted from them (not recorded which).

The CDR3 region is CSARDPSGLSNQPQHF. The CDR3 nucleotides read TGCAGTGCTAGAGATCCCTCAGGGCTGAGCAATCAGCCCCAGCATTTT. The J gene is TRBJ1-5, the V gene TRBV20-1, with a tentative D call TRBD1 (5 bases). Per germline, CDR1 DFQATT and CDR2 SNEGSKA (reference sequence). This CDR3 is 16 amino acids long. Between the trimmed V and J ends, which lost 0 bases and 1 base, there was a span of 13 bases.